This entry concerns a single T cell receptor beta chain. Clones were read by immunoSEQ multiplex PCR, and TCRdb kept only the in-frame ones, dropping some. The table lists hundreds of thousands of clones, about 82% of them singletons. These data are taken from a study of shared clonotypes between healthy human individuals. Whole-study context: In total, the donors were a couple of women and a few men aged 18 to 49.

Germline loops: CDR1 SNHLY, CDR2 FYNNEI. V was shortened by 6 bases and J by 6 bases, with 16 bases between the two germline ends. The CDR3 loop spans 14 amino acids. The TCR was taken from a woman aged 40 to 49 in good health. Some clones in this sample may be carry-over from other donors' samples. The chain recombines TRBV2 with TRBJ2-3; D remains unclear. The sequencing sample was made of PBMCs. Written as DNA, the CDR3 is TGTGCCAGCAGCCCCACCTTCGTACGGGATACGCAGTATTTT. Its protein product is CASSPTFVRDTQYF.